This TCR beta chain was captured in a study of blood T cell repertoires in COVID-19. Across the study: Samples came from the United States, Italy and Spain, spanning acute and convalescent COVID-19. T cells, B-cell-depleted T cells, or PBMCs provided the cDNA or gDNA that served as material.

In the original workflow: The authors estimated nucleated cell counts from reference gene primer amplification. Repertoires were generated with immunoSEQ multiplex PCR, while TCRdb's copy carries only in-frame clones and drops some. That table gives V, J and clone size, and the DNA gave D and trimming. The data show 200,000 to 250,000 clones, approximately 84% seen once. Germline lookup yields CDR1 SGHTA and CDR2 FQGNSA. The CDR3 has 17 amino acids. Germline trimming cut 5 bases from V and 0 bases from J; bases unmatched to any gene: 8. Material: peripheral blood. The chain employs TRBV7-2 and TRBJ1-3; 9 positions agree with TRBD1. The receptor was derived from an elderly man with acute or convalescent COVID-19. The chain's CDR3 is CASSPGTGRGSGNTIYF. CDR3 nucleotides: TGTGCCAGCAGCCCCGGGACAGGGAGAGGCTCTGGAAACACCATATATTTT. Variable domain in full (rest from reference TRBV7-2 and TRBJ1-3): GAGVSQSPSNKVTEKGKDVELRCDPISGHTALYWYRQSLGQGLEFLIYFQGNSAPDKSGLPSDRFSAERTGGSVSTLTIQRTQQEDSAVYLCASSPGTGRGSGNTIYFGEGSWLTVV.